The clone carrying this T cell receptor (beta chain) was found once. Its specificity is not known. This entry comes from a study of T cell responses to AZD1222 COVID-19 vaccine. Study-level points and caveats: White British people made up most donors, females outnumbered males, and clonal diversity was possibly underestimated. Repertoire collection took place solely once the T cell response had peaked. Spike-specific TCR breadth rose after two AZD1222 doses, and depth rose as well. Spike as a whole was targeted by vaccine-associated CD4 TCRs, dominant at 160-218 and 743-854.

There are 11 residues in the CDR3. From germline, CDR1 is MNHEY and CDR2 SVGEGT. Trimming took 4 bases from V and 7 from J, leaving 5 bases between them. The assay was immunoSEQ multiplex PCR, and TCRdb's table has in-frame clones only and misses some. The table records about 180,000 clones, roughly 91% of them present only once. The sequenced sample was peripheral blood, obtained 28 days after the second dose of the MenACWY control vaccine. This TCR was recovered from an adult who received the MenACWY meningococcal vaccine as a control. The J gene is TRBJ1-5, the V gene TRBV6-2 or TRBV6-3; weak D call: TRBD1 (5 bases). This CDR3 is CASSSGQPQHF. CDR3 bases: TGTGCCAGCAGTTCAGGGCAGCCCCAGCATTTT.